This T cell receptor beta chain was identified in a study of shared clonotypes between healthy human individuals. V gave up 3 bases and J gave up 0 bases, with 9 bases separating them. The CDR3 contains 14 residues. The germline CDR1 and CDR2 sequences are SQVTM and ANQGSEA. A word on this clone: The antigen remains undetermined.

Study conclusions and caveats: Estimated richness values were generally larger in naive subsets than in memory subsets. It was only blood that was sampled, and tissue repertoires likely differ.

Sequencing used immunoSEQ multiplex PCR; TCRdb keeps in-frame clones, though not all of them. The profile shows 1,500,000 or so clones, 98% of them singletons. This clonotype was obtained from a man aged 25-45 years in good health. Material: naive CD4+ T cells sorted from blood. The sample's subset: CD45RA+ positively selected. The chain recombines TRBV29-1 with TRBJ1-3; D uncertain. The CDR3 bases are TGCAGCGTTGAGGACCCGAGCTCTGGAAACACCATATATTTT. Its protein product is CSVEDPSSGNTIYF.